This entry concerns a single T cell receptor beta chain. The data derive from a study of T cells after somatic rescue of genetic block. Here immunoSEQ multiplex PCR was the method, and the copy in TCRdb shows in-frame clones only, minus some. The table lists about 12,000 clones, roughly 73% of them singletons. CDR1 is SGHNT, CDR2 YENEEA, per germline. There are 14 residues in the CDR3. Trimming cost V 1 base and J 1 base, with 6 bases left between them. This sequence was found in a boy between 10 and 17 years old. This chain joins TRBV11-3 and TRBJ2-3; D might be TRBD2 (5 bases). What was sequenced was peripheral blood mononuclear cells (PBMCs). CDR3 coding DNA: TGTGCCAGCAGCTTAGGGCGGGGCACAGATACGCAGTATTTT. Translated, it gives CASSLGRGTDTQYF.